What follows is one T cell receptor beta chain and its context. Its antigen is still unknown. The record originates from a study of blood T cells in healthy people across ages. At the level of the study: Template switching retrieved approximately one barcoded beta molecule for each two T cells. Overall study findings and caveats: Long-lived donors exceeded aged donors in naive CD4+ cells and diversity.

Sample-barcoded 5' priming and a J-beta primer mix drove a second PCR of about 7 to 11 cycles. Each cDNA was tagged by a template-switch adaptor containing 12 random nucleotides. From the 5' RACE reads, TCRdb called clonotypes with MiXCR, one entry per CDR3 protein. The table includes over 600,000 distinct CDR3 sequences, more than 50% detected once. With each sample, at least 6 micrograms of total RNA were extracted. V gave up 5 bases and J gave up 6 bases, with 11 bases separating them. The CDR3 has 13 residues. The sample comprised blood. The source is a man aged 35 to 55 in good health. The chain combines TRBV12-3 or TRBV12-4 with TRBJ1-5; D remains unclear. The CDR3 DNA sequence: TGTGCCAGCAGTGTCAGTGGAGGTCAGCCCCAGCATTTT. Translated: CASSVSGGQPQHF.